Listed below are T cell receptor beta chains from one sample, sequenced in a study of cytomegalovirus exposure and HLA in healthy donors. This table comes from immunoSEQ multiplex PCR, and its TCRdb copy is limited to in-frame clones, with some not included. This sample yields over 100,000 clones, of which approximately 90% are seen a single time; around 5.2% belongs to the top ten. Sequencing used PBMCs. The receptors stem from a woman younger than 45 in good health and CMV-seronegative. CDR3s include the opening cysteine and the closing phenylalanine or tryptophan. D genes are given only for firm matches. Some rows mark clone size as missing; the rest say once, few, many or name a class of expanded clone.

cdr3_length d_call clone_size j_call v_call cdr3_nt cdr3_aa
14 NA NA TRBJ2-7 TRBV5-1 TGCGCCAGCAGCTCCCAGGGGAGAGTGGCCGAGCAGTACTTC CASSSQGRVAEQYF
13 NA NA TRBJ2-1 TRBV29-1 TGCAGCGTACGGCAGGGGGGAAACAATGAGCAGTTCTTC CSVRQGGNNEQFF
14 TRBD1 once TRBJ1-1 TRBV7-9 TGTGCCGGGTTTAAACAGGGGTTGAACACTGAAGCTTTCTTT CAGFKQGLNTEAFF
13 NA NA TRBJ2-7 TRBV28 TGTGCCAGCAGCAAACTGAAGTCCCACGAGCAGTACTTC CASSKLKSHEQYF
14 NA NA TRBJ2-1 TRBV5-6 TGTGCCAGCAGCCCGGATGGTTCGGGTCATGAGCAGTTCTTC CASSPDGSGHEQFF
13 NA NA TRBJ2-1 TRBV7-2 TGTGCCAGCAGCTCTAACTTAGCAAATGAGCAGTTCTTC CASSSNLANEQFF
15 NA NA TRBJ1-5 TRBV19 TGTGCCAGTAGTATCCAAGGACAGCTCAATCAGCCCCAGCATTTT CASSIQGQLNQPQHF
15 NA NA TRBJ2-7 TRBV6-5 TGTGCCAGCAGTTACAGTAGCCGGAGCTCCTACGAGCAGTACTTC CASSYSSRSSYEQYF
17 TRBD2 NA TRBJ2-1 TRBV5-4 TGTGCCAGCACCCTGACCCCCCGGGCGGGAGCTTACAATGAGCAGTTCTTC CASTLTPRAGAYNEQFF
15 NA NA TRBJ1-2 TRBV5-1 TGCGCCAGCAGCGCCACCCCGACAGACCTCTATGGCTACACCTTC CASSATPTDLYGYTF
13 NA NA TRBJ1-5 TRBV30 TGTGCCTGGAGTGGCAGGGTGGGTCAGCCCCAGCATTTT CAWSGRVGQPQHF
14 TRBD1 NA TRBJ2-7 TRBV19 TGTGCCAGTAGTCCGGGGACAGGGACCTACGAGCAGTACTTC CASSPGTGTYEQYF
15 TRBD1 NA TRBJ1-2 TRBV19 TGTGCCAGTAGTATCCCCGGGACAGGGAACTATGGCTACACCTTC CASSIPGTGNYGYTF
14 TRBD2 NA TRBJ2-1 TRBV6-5 TGTGCCAGCATGGGGGCGCGGGAGGGAAATGAGCAGTTCTTC CASMGAREGNEQFF
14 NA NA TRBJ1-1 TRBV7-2 TGTGCCAACAGCTCAACAGGGAGGGACACTGAAGCTTTCTTT CANSSTGRDTEAFF
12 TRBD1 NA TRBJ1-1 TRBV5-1 TGCGCCAGCAGCCTGGACAGGACCGAAGCTTTCTTT CASSLDRTEAFF
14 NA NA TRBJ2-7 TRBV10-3 TGTGCCATCAGAGCAGAACTAACAGGTAACGAGCAGTACTTC CAIRAELTGNEQYF
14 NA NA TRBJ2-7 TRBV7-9 TGTGCCAGCAGCCCGCCGGGTGGAAAGCACGAGCAGTACTTC CASSPPGGKHEQYF
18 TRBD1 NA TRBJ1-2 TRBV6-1 TGTGCCAGCAGTGAAGACGCGTTCGCGGACAGGGAAGATTATGGCTACACCTTC CASSEDAFADREDYGYTF
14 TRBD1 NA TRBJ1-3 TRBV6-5 TGTGCCAGCAGTCGGGGACAGCTTGGAAACACCATATATTTT CASSRGQLGNTIYF
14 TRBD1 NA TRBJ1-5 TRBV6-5 TGTGCCAGCAGTTACGGACAGGGGTCACAGCCCCAGCATTTT CASSYGQGSQPQHF
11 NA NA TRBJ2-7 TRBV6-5 TGTGCCAGCAGCAATGGAGGGAACGAGTACTTC CASSNGGNEYF
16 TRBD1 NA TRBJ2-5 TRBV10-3 TGTGCCATCAGTGACTCCTTGACAGGGGCCCAAGAGACCCAGTACTTC CAISDSLTGAQETQYF
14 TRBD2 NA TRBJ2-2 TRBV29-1 TGCAGCGTTTATAGCGGGGGGAACACCGGGGAGCTGTTTTTT CSVYSGGNTGELFF
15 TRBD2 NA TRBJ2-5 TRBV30 TGTGCCTGGAGACGACTATGGGGGGGTTGGGAGACCCAGTACTTC CAWRRLWGGWETQYF
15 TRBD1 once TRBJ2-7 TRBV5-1 TGCGCCAGCACGCTTTTTGACAGGGATTACAACGAGCAGTACTTC CASTLFDRDYNEQYF
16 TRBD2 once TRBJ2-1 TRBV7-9 TGTGCCAGCAGTTCTACCGGACTAGCGGGAGGTCAGGAGCAGTTCTTC CASSSTGLAGGQEQFF
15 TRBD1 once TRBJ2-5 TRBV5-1 TGCGCCAGCAGCTTGGTACAGGGGTTAGGAGAGACCCAGTACTTC CASSLVQGLGETQYF
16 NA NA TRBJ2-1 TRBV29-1 TGCAGCGTTGAAGTGGGCAGGGTGGAGGGTAGCAATGAGCAGTTCTTC CSVEVGRVEGSNEQFF
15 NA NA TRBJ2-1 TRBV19 TGTGCCAGTAGTATTTTCTGGGTGTCGGGGAATGAGCAGTTCTTC CASSIFWVSGNEQFF
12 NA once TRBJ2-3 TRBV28 TGTGCCAGCAGTTTAATGGGCGATACGCAGTATTTT CASSLMGDTQYF
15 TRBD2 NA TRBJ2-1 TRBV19 TGTGCCAGTACGTTAGCGGGGGGCCCTTACAATGAGCAGTTCTTC CASTLAGGPYNEQFF
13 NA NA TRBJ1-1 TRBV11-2 TGTGCCAGCAGCTTAGGAGAGAACACTGAAGCTTTCTTT CASSLGENTEAFF
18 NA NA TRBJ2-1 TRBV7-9 TGTTCCAGCAGCTTCTTGGTGGCGGGGGCTAGCTCCTACAATGAGCAGTTCTTC CSSSFLVAGASSYNEQFF
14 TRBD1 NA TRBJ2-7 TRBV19 TGTGCCAGTAGTATGGGGACAGGCCCCTACGAGCAGTACTTC CASSMGTGPYEQYF
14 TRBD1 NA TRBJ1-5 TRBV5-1 TGCGCCAGCAGCTGGACAGGGGGCCATCAGCCCCAGCATTTT CASSWTGGHQPQHF
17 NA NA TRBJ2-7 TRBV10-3 TGTGCCATCAGTGAGTCGAGGGTAGGGAGGAACGACTACGAGCAGTACTTC CAISESRVGRNDYEQYF
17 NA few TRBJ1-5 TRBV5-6 TGTGCCAGCAGCTTGGGAAGGGGGGGGACCAGCAATCAGCCCCAGCATTTT CASSLGRGGTSNQPQHF
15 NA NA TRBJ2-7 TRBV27 TGTGCCAGCAGTTCGTATGACAGGTTCTCCTACGAGCAGTACTTC CASSSYDRFSYEQYF
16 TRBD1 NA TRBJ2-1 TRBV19 TGTGCCAGTAGTTTATGGACAGGGGGCGCGTACAATGAGCAGTTCTTC CASSLWTGGAYNEQFF
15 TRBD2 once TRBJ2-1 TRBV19 TGTGCCAGTAGTGTCTACATTAGCGGGGTTAATGAGCAGTTCTTC CASSVYISGVNEQFF